The 30 T cell receptor beta chains listed next were all sequenced from one sample in a study of cytomegalovirus exposure and HLA in healthy donors. The repertoire was sequenced with immunoSEQ multiplex PCR; TCRdb's copy has only in-frame clones and lacks some. The sample includes about 190,000 clones, 86% of them seen just once. Sequenced: PBMCs. Every receptor here comes from a woman younger than 35 in good health and CMV-seronegative.

The chain carries TRBV6-5 and TRBJ2-1; 8 positions agree with TRBD2. Trimming at V came to 7 bases and at J to 6 bases, leaving 5 bases not matched to a gene. Germline lookup yields CDR1 MNHEY and CDR2 SVGAGI. The CDR3 is 13 residues long. The CDR3 loop reads CASTRTSGNEQFF. The CDR3 DNA sequence: TGTGCCAGCACTCGCACTAGCGGCAATGAGCAGTTCTTC.

V and J are TRBV4-1 and TRBJ2-7; D not certain. The ends were cut back, 1 base at V and 0 bases at J, with 7 bases in the middle. The germline CDR1 and CDR2 sequences are MGHRA and YSYEKL. CDR3 length: 14 amino acids. CDR3: CASSQGSSSYEQYF. In DNA form, the CDR3 reads TGCGCCAGCAGCCAAGGTTCATCCTCCTACGAGCAGTACTTC.

The J gene is TRBJ1-3, the V gene TRBV19, with 8 bases lining up with TRBD1. This CDR3 has 15 residues. Germline V CDR1 and CDR2: LNHDA, SQIVND (reference sequence). The V segment lost 5 bases and the J segment 3 bases; nucleotides outside the gene matches: 6. CDR3 DNA: TGTGCCAGTAGTGTACGGACAGGGAGTGGAAACACCATATATTTT. Translated, it gives CASSVRTGSGNTIYF.

The chain is built from TRBV19 and TRBJ2-2; TRBD2 matches 7 bases. Germline-derived CDR1 and CDR2 are LNHDA and SQIVND (reference sequence). V dropped 11 bases and J dropped 8; count of bases not matched to a gene: 17. This CDR3 has 15 residues. CDR3 sequence: CALKDVGGSSGELFF. The CDR3 nucleotides read TGTGCCTTAAAAGACGTCGGGGGGTCATCTGGGGAGCTGTTTTTT.

CDR3 in DNA: TGCGCCAGCAGTGAGCCCCAGGGTGGTGAAAAACTGTTTTTT. Translated, it gives CASSEPQGGEKLFF. This chain links TRBV10-2 with TRBJ1-4; TRBD1 is a possible D gene (5 bases). Germline V gene data show CDR1 as WSHSY and CDR2 as SAAADI. The CDR3 runs to 14 residues. V was pared by 2 bases and J by 7 bases, with 11 bases between.

This clone has just one count. This rearrangement joins TRBV5-1 to TRBJ1-1; TRBD1 agrees at 8 bases. J was trimmed by 4 bases and V by 0 bases; bases with no gene match: 2. This CDR3 is 14 amino acids long. CDR1 and CDR2 from the germline V gene are SGHRS and YFSETQ. The DNA for the CDR3 is TGCGCCAGCAGCTTGGGGACAGGGATCACTGAAGCTTTCTTT. Residues: CASSLGTGITEAFF.

This chain links TRBV5-1 with TRBJ2-7; D is uncertain. With 0 bases removed from V and 3 bases from J, the gap between germline ends came to 13 bases. CDR1 SGHRS and CDR2 YFSETQ come from the germline V gene. This CDR3 spans 15 amino acids. The CDR3 DNA sequence: TGCGCCAGCAGCTTGGTAGCTGGATTCGGCTACGAGCAGTACTTC. This translates into CASSLVAGFGYEQYF. The whole variable domain, filled in from reference TRBV5-1 and TRBJ2-7, reads KAGVTQTPRYLIKTRGQQVTLSCSPISGHRSVSWYQQTPGQGLQFLFEYFSETQRNKGNFPGRFSGRQFSNSRSEMNVSTLELGDSALYLCASSLVAGFGYEQYFGPGTRLTVT.

The rearrangement links TRBV10-1 to TRBJ1-5; no clear D. The germline CDR1 and CDR2 sequences are WNHNN and SYGVQD (reference sequence). V gave up 3 bases and J gave up 6 bases, with 6 bases separating them. The CDR3 loop spans 12 amino acids. In nucleotides, the CDR3 is TGCGCCAGCAGTGACGCCGGTCAGCCCCAGCATTTT. Its protein product is CASSDAGQPQHF.

This clone occurred a few times. The V call is TRBV5-1, the J call TRBJ1-4; TRBD1 might be the D (6 bases). The germline V and J ends were trimmed by 4 bases and 5 bases, with 12 bases remaining between them. The CDR3 contains 14 residues. CDR1 SGHRS and CDR2 YFSETQ come from the germline V gene. The CDR3 region is CASSTAGTNEKLFF. The CDR3 DNA sequence: TGCGCCAGCAGCACGGCAGGGACAAATGAAAAACTGTTTTTT.

Turning to this clone: The junction departs from the called germline gene at one end, perhaps through a read error. The genes are TRBV6-4 and TRBJ2-2; tentative D call: TRBD2 (6 bases). This CDR3 region has 15 residues. Germline CDR1 reads MRHNA; CDR2 reads SNTAGT. The CDR3 sequence is CASSDSLRGAGELFF. The CDR3 DNA sequence: TGTGCCAGCAGCGACTCCTTGCGCGGGGCCGGGGAGCTGTTTTTT.

The V call is TRBV13, the J call TRBJ1-1; the D is unclear. CDR3 size: 13 residues. The V end was cut by 4 bases, the J end by 0 bases, with 6 bases between. Germline CDR1 reads PRHDT; CDR2 reads FYEKMQ (reference sequence). The CDR3 DNA reads as TGTGCCAGCAGCTCCCCAGTGAACACTGAAGCTTTCTTT. Amino acids: CASSSPVNTEAFF.

DNA of the CDR3: TGTGCCAGCAGCGTAGACCCCACGGGGGGGAACACAGATACGCAGTATTTT. Encoded protein: CASSVDPTGGNTDTQYF. The chain joins TRBV9 to TRBJ2-3, with 8 bases matching TRBD2. The germline CDR1 and CDR2 sequences are SGDLS and YYNGEE. The CDR3 extends over 17 amino acids. V dropped 0 bases and J dropped 2; count of bases not matched to a gene: 8.

The chain joins TRBV6-1 to TRBJ2-2; D is perhaps TRBD2 (5 bases). Per germline, CDR1 MNHNS and CDR2 SASEGT. This CDR3 has 15 residues. V was shortened by 8 bases and J by 2 bases, with 15 bases between the two germline ends. CDR3 protein: CASRRRAANTGELFF. CDR3 sequence (DNA): TGTGCCAGCCGACGGCGGGCAGCAAACACCGGGGAGCTGTTTTTT.

V and J are TRBV5-1 and TRBJ1-4; possibly TRBD1 for D (6 bases). V lost 1 base, J lost 0 bases, and 7 bases lay in between. The CDR3 is 15 amino acids. The germline V gene has CDR1 SGHRS and CDR2 YFSETQ. The DNA of the CDR3 is TGCGCCAGCAGCTTGCAGGGGACAACTAATGAAAAACTGTTTTTT. Translating it yields CASSLQGTTNEKLFF.

This chain links TRBV10-3 with TRBJ2-1; D perhaps matches TRBD2 (6 bases). The CDR3 spans 13 residues. Germline CDR1 reads ENHRY; CDR2 reads SYGVKD. Deletions cut 10 bases from V and 1 base from J, with 11 bases between. The CDR3 is CASRRGSYNEQFF. The CDR3, as DNA: TGTGCCAGTCGTCGGGGGTCCTACAATGAGCAGTTCTTC.

The J gene is TRBJ2-1, the V gene TRBV5-1, with 7 bases that match TRBD1. The CDR3 is 15 amino acids. Germline V gives CDR1 SGHRS, CDR2 YFSETQ. Trimming cost V 0 bases and J 10 bases; bases outside gene matches: 10. Written as DNA, the CDR3 is TGCGCCAGCAGCTTGGGGGGCCGACAGGGCGGGGAGCAGTTCTTC. Its translation: CASSLGGRQGGEQFF.

This clone has at least ten counts. This chain connects TRBV4-1 to TRBJ2-5; TRBD2 is a possible D gene (6 bases). Trimming cost V 0 bases and J 5 bases, with 13 bases left between them. Germline V gene sequence: CDR1 MGHRA, CDR2 YSYEKL. The CDR3 sequence is 15 residues long. The CDR3 DNA reads as TGCGCCAGCAGCCAAGAAGTAACCGCGGGGGAGACCCAGTACTTC. It encodes CASSQEVTAGETQYF.

J is TRBJ2-6 and V is TRBV10-3; TRBD1 agrees at 11 bases. CDR3 length: 19 residues. The J segment lost 0 bases and the V segment lost 4 bases, leaving 8 bases of the junction unmatched. Per germline, CDR1 ENHRY and CDR2 SYGVKD. This CDR3 is CAISGGRTGGSSGANVLTF. Here the CDR3 DNA reads TGTGCCATCAGTGGGGGCCGGACAGGGGGCAGCTCTGGGGCCAACGTCCTGACTTTC.

The genes are TRBV27 and TRBJ2-1, with 7 bases fitting TRBD2. With V trimmed by 1 base and J by 2 bases, 8 bases remained unmatched. The germline V gene encodes CDR1 MNHEY and CDR2 SMNVEV (reference sequence). This CDR3 region has 17 residues. CDR3 coding DNA: TGTGCCAGCAGTTTATTCGGCGGGAGCCAGGCCTACAATGAGCAGTTCTTC. This gives the protein CASSLFGGSQAYNEQFF.

The genes are TRBV18 and TRBJ1-1, with D possibly matching TRBD1 (6 bases). V dropped 3 bases and J dropped 1 base, with 12 bases sitting between them. The CDR3 runs to 15 residues. The germline gives CDR1 KGHSH, CDR2 LQKENI. The chain's CDR3 is CASSPGQGRNTEAFF. The CDR3 DNA reads TGTGCCAGCTCACCGGGGCAGGGGCGGAACACTGAAGCTTTCTTT.

V is TRBV6-1 and J is TRBJ2-1; 10 bases line up with TRBD1. Unmatched junction bases numbered 8, after V lost 5 bases and J lost 7 bases. This CDR3 has 15 amino acids. The germline V gene encodes CDR1 MNHNS and CDR2 SASEGT. For the CDR3, the DNA is TGTGCCAGCAGTAGAGGGACAGGGGATGTGAATGAGCAGTTCTTC. Its translation is CASSRGTGDVNEQFF.

This clone was seen a few times. The chain uses TRBV5-1 and TRBJ2-7, with 13 bases that match TRBD2. This CDR3 comprises 15 residues. V was pared by 4 bases and J by 3 bases, with 4 bases of the junction left unmatched. CDR1 and CDR2 (germline): SGHRS, YFSETQ. The CDR3 loop reads CASSPRTSGSYEQYF. DNA of the CDR3: TGCGCCAGCAGCCCCAGGACTAGCGGGAGCTACGAGCAGTACTTC.

This rearrangement joins TRBV7-9 to TRBJ1-1, with 10 bases that match TRBD1. The CDR3 has 16 residues. Germline V CDR1 and CDR2: SEHNR, FQNEAQ (reference sequence). V was clipped by 5 bases and J by 6 bases; unmatched bases: 12. This CDR3 reads CASSTRQGALTAEAFF. As DNA, the CDR3 is TGTGCCAGCAGCACCCGACAGGGGGCGTTGACAGCTGAAGCTTTCTTT.

The V gene is TRBV7-6, the J gene TRBJ1-5; D may be TRBD1 (5 bases). CDR3 length: 14 residues. The germline CDR1 and CDR2 sequences are SGHVS and FNYEAQ. Trimming left V 5 bases short and J 7 bases short, with 15 bases between. In DNA form, the CDR3 reads TGTGCCAGCAGCCGCCCACCGGGGGGGCAGCCCCAGCATTTT. This translates into CASSRPPGGQPQHF. Full variable domain (rest looked up from reference TRBV7-6 and TRBJ1-5): GAGVSQSPRYKVTKRGQDVALRCDPISGHVSLYWYRQALGQGPEFLTYFNYEAQQDKSGLPNDRFSAERPEGSISTLTIQRTEQRDSAMYRCASSRPPGGQPQHFGDGTRLSIL.

V and J are TRBV11-1 and TRBJ2-1; a weak D match, TRBD2 (5 bases). The CDR3 extends over 14 amino acids. Germline V gives CDR1 SGHAT, CDR2 FQDESV (reference sequence). Between the trimmed V and J ends, which lost 7 bases and 6 bases, there was a span of 16 bases. The CDR3: CASTRGYRFNEQFF. CDR3 nucleotides: TGTGCCAGCACTAGAGGGTATCGATTCAATGAGCAGTTCTTC.

The chain uses TRBV6-1 and TRBJ1-1; D remains unclear. Germline V gives CDR1 MNHNS, CDR2 SASEGT. This CDR3 region has 16 residues. The ends were cut back, 2 bases at V and 1 base at J, with 14 bases in the middle. The CDR3 spells CASSEMAAVSNTEAFF. The DNA for the CDR3 is TGTGCCAGCAGTGAAATGGCCGCGGTATCGAACACTGAAGCTTTCTTT.

The chain combines TRBV4-2 with TRBJ2-7; 8 positions agree with TRBD1. The germline gives CDR1 LGHNA, CDR2 YNFKEQ. CDR3 length equals 15 residues. The ends lost 3 bases at V and 2 bases at J; junction bases unmatched: 6. In nucleotides, the CDR3 is TGTGCCAGCAGCCACCACCGGGACAGGCCCTACGAGCAGTACTTC. The encoded protein is CASSHHRDRPYEQYF.

The chain employs TRBV10-1 and TRBJ2-5; TRBD2 matches at 10 bases. The length of the CDR3 is 15 residues. With V trimmed by 6 bases and J by 5 bases, 9 bases remained unmatched. Germline V lookup: CDR1 WNHNN, CDR2 SYGVQD (reference sequence). CDR3 protein: CASSPFGTSVETQYF. The CDR3 coding sequence is TGCGCCAGCAGCCCGTTCGGGACTAGCGTGGAGACCCAGTACTTC.

In regard to this clone: In the same sample, other DNA sequences code for this CDR3. The chain joins TRBV29-1 to TRBJ2-3; 10 bases map to TRBD2. CDR3 length: 18 amino acids. Germline CDR1 is SQVTM and CDR2 is ANQGSEA. The V gene end was trimmed by 5 bases and the J gene end by 2 bases; junction bases not matched to a gene: 16. Here the CDR3 DNA reads TGCAGCGTTCACTCGGGGGGTGCAGCGGGAGGGCCCACAGATACGCAGTATTTT. This gives the protein CSVHSGGAAGGPTDTQYF.

This chain links TRBV11-2 with TRBJ1-3; 8 bases fit TRBD1. V trimming: 5 bases; J trimming: 0 bases; junction bases outside the gene matches: 15. CDR3 length: 19 amino acids. Germline loops: CDR1 SGHAT, CDR2 FQNNGV. The CDR3 sequence: CASSRDIGQGGGSGNTIYF. In DNA form, the CDR3 reads TGTGCCAGCAGCCGTGACATTGGACAGGGAGGAGGCTCTGGAAACACCATATATTTT.